The sample holds one count of the clone carrying this TCR beta chain. Its antigen is not known. CDR3 size: 13 residues. With 6 bases removed from V and 11 bases from J, the gap between germline ends came to 20 bases. Germline CDR1 MNHNS, CDR2 SASEGT. This table comes from immunoSEQ multiplex PCR, and its TCRdb copy is limited to in-frame clones, with some not included. The sample holds approximately 1,000,000 clones, 78% seen once. There were only Caucasian adults among the donors, and all lived in Nashville, Tennessee. CD4+ cells underwent separation, giving CD45RA+ naive and CD45RA-negative memory subsets. These data are taken from a study of shared clonotypes between healthy human individuals. Study-level findings and limits: Researchers sampled blood only, noting tissue repertoires likely differ.

What was sequenced was memory CD4+ T cells from PBMCs. Subset noted: CD45RA-negative fraction. The chain joins TRBV6-1 to TRBJ2-7; no definite D call. The clonotype was recovered from a man aged 18 to 29 in good health. Some clones in this sample may be carry-over from other donors' samples. CDR3 amino acids: CASRESSLVPEYF. The CDR3 DNA reads TGTGCCAGCAGGGAGAGTTCCTTGGTCCCAGAGTACTTC.